Listed here are 22 T cell receptor beta chains from one sample, sequenced in a study of cytomegalovirus exposure and HLA in healthy donors. PCR used 60 Vbeta primers and 13 Jbeta primers. Assay used: immunoSEQ multiplex PCR; TCRdb lists only in-frame clones, some missing. The table includes 95,000 to 150,000 clones, roughly four fifths detected once. Sequenced: PBMCs. The source of these receptors is a woman aged 40 to 50 in good health and CMV-seropositive.

The chain couples TRBV30 to TRBJ1-1, with 8 nucleotides matching TRBD1. The V and J ends lost 3 bases and 3 bases, in that order; junction bases with no gene match: 6. Germline CDR1 reads GTSNPN; CDR2 reads SVGIG (reference sequence). The CDR3 length is 14 residues. The CDR3: CAWRPDRDHTEAFF. The CDR3 nucleotides are TGTGCCTGGAGACCGGACAGGGATCACACTGAAGCTTTCTTT.

This chain joins TRBV5-1 and TRBJ1-6, with a tentative D call TRBD1 (6 bases). The V gene's germline CDR1 is SGHRS and CDR2 YFSETQ. V dropped 0 bases and J dropped 5 bases, with 9 bases sitting between them. The CDR3 sequence is 15 residues long. The DNA for the CDR3 is TGCGCCAGCAGCTTGGGGGCAGGGGATAATTCACCCCTCCACTTT. Translating gives CASSLGAGDNSPLHF.

This clone has only a few counts. The V gene is TRBV4-2, the J gene TRBJ2-7; possibly TRBD2 for D (6 bases). V was pared by 0 bases and J by 4 bases, with 13 bases between. Germline-derived CDR1 and CDR2 are LGHNA and YNFKEQ. The CDR3 sequence is 15 residues long. The CDR3 nucleotides are TGTGCCAGCAGCCAAGAGGCTAGCGTTGATTACGAGCAGTACTTC. Protein product: CASSQEASVDYEQYF.

This rearrangement joins TRBV7-2 to TRBJ1-5, with 7 positions matching TRBD1. The CDR3 spans 17 residues. Germline V gives CDR1 SGHTA, CDR2 FQGNSA. V dropped 1 base and J dropped 3; count of bases not matched to a gene: 9. The CDR3 spells CASSLEGLGQPNQPQHF. CDR3 bases: TGTGCCAGCAGCTTAGAAGGTTTGGGACAGCCCAATCAGCCCCAGCATTTT.

This clone has only one observation. The V gene is TRBV6-1, the J gene TRBJ2-1; D may be TRBD2 (6 bases). CDR3 length: 14 amino acids. The germline V gene has CDR1 MNHNS and CDR2 SASEGT. Between the trimmed V and J ends, which lost 9 bases and 5 bases, there was a span of 17 bases. The CDR3 nucleotides read TGTGCCAGTGTCCTGGCACTAGCTAACAATGAGCAGTTCTTC. This codes for CASVLALANNEQFF.

The CDR3 coding sequence is TGCAGTGTGAGGGAGACCCAGTACTTC. This encodes CSVRETQYF. The chain recombines TRBV20-1 with TRBJ2-5, with D uncertain. V was clipped by 7 bases and J by 5 bases, with 5 bases between them. The CDR3 covers 9 residues. CDR1 and CDR2 (germline): DFQATT, SNEGSKA (reference sequence).

CDR3 in DNA: TGTGCCAGCAGCCGGGGGGAGCCCGGGAAGAGTGAAGCTTTCTTT. Translating it yields CASSRGEPGKSEAFF. This chain links TRBV27 with TRBJ1-1; maybe TRBD1 (5 bases). This CDR3 region has 15 residues. From germline, CDR1 is MNHEY and CDR2 SMNVEV (reference sequence). The V end was cut by 6 bases, the J end by 7 bases, with 21 bases between.

The V and J genes are TRBV25-1 and TRBJ2-5, with D perhaps TRBD1 (6 bases). V was pared by 2 bases and J by 5 bases, with 15 bases between. In germline, CDR1 is MGHDK, CDR2 SYGVNS. This CDR3 comprises 15 residues. The CDR3 nucleotides read TGTGCCAGCAGTGAAACACAGGGAGTATGGGAGACCCAGTACTTC. It specifies CASSETQGVWETQYF.

CDR3 protein: CASSFLAGVVGELFF. Here the CDR3 DNA reads TGTGCCAGCAGCTTCCTAGCGGGAGTGGTCGGGGAGCTGTTTTTT. The chain is built from TRBV7-2 and TRBJ2-2, with TRBD2 matching over 10 bases. V lost 3 bases, J lost 7 bases, and 5 bases stayed unmatched. Germline CDR1 is SGHTA and CDR2 is FQGNSA. This CDR3 region has 15 residues. The full variable domain, completed using reference TRBV7-2 and TRBJ2-2, is GAGVSQSPSNKVTEKGKDVELRCDPISGHTALYWYRQSLGQGLEFLIYFQGNSAPDKSGLPSDRFSAERTGGSVSTLTIQRTQQEDSAVYLCASSFLAGVVGELFFGEGSRLTVL.

The chain carries TRBV7-2 and TRBJ1-5; a weak D match, TRBD1 (6 bases). V was clipped by 1 base and J by 8 bases, with 15 bases between them. The CDR3 consists of 15 residues. Germline loops: CDR1 SGHTA, CDR2 FQGNSA. CDR3 in amino acids: CASSLVGHGSEPQHF. The DNA of the CDR3 is TGTGCCAGCAGCTTAGTGGGACACGGGTCAGAGCCCCAGCATTTT.

In DNA, the CDR3 is TGTGCCAGCAGTTTACGGGACAGGGCTAACACTGAAGCTTTCTTT. Encoded protein: CASSLRDRANTEAFF. This chain links TRBV28 with TRBJ1-1, with 9 bases lining up with TRBD1. The CDR3 is made up of 15 amino acids. Germline CDR1 MDHEN, CDR2 SYDVKM. J lost 2 bases, V lost 2 bases, and 3 bases had no gene match.

This rearrangement joins TRBV29-1 to TRBJ1-5; 7 bases align to TRBD1. Germline V gives CDR1 SQVTM, CDR2 ANQGSEA. The trim removed 7 bases at V and 4 bases at J, leaving 4 bases unmatched. The CDR3 loop spans 12 amino acids. The CDR3, as DNA: TGCAGCGCCAAGGGGGCGAATCAGCCCCAGCATTTT. This translates into CSAKGANQPQHF.

The rearrangement joins TRBV15 to TRBJ1-2; no firm D call. The CDR3 totals 16 residues. The germline gives CDR1 LNHNV, CDR2 YYDKDF (reference sequence). Between the trimmed V and J ends, which lost 0 bases and 3 bases, there was a span of 14 bases. DNA of the CDR3: TGTGCCACCAGCAGAGATCTACCCCGCCCGCACTATGGCTACACCTTC. Its translation: CATSRDLPRPHYGYTF.

The chain employs TRBV5-4 and TRBJ2-5; 9 bases map to TRBD2. Germline lookup yields CDR1 SGHNT and CDR2 YYREEE (reference sequence). The CDR3 runs to 18 residues. After removal of 0 bases from V and 5 bases from J, the junction contained 14 bases not matched to a gene. The CDR3 is CASSLERRGRAVRETQYF. The CDR3 DNA follows: TGTGCCAGCAGCTTGGAACGCCGCGGGAGGGCCGTCAGGGAGACCCAGTACTTC.

V usage is TRBV30 and J usage is TRBJ1-2; TRBD1 matches 9 bases. Per germline, CDR1 GTSNPN and CDR2 SVGIG (reference sequence). Unmatched junction bases numbered 8, after V lost 4 bases and J lost 5 bases. CDR3 length equals 14 residues. The CDR3 nucleotides read TGTGCCTGGACTTTTGGACAGGGGTTTTATGGCTACACCTTC. Translation gives CAWTFGQGFYGYTF.

The rearrangement joins TRBV4-3 to TRBJ1-5, with D maybe TRBD1 (6 bases). Germline-derived CDR1 and CDR2 are LGHNA and YSLEER. CDR3 size: 15 residues. Deletions cut 4 bases from V and 7 bases from J, with 17 bases between. This CDR3 is CASSPQWGGRQPQHF. For the CDR3, the DNA is TGCGCCAGCAGCCCCCAGTGGGGGGGGCGACAGCCCCAGCATTTT.

The V call is TRBV29-1, the J call TRBJ2-1, with 9 bases matching TRBD2. Germline-derived CDR1 and CDR2 are SQVTM and ANQGSEA. V dropped 3 bases and J dropped 4; count of bases not matched to a gene: 7. The CDR3 has 15 amino acids. CDR3 residues: CSVERLAGSYNEQFF. The CDR3 DNA reads as TGCAGCGTTGAGCGGCTAGCGGGAAGTTACAATGAGCAGTTCTTC.

The chain employs TRBV21-1 and TRBJ2-3; the table names TRBD2, a call not compared with the DNA. TRBV21-1 is a pseudogene. The CDR3 spans 16 residues. CDR3: CASSKGTSGARDTQYF. DNA for the CDR3: TGTGCCAGCAGCAAAGGGACTAGCGGGGCGAGGGATACGCAGTATTTT.

The gene calls are TRBV10-3 and TRBJ1-2; tentative D call: TRBD1 (5 bases). Germline values: CDR1 ENHRY, CDR2 SYGVKD. With 6 bases removed from V and 6 bases from J, the gap between germline ends came to 23 bases. The CDR3 loop spans 16 amino acids. DNA for the CDR3: TGTGCCATCAGCCCTGAAGTTGTGGGGCTTTTGGATGGCTACACCTTC. Encoded protein: CAISPEVVGLLDGYTF.

V gene TRBV5-1 combines with J gene TRBJ2-3; 10 bases fit TRBD2. Per germline, CDR1 SGHRS and CDR2 YFSETQ. The CDR3 is 17 amino acids. With V trimmed by 0 bases and J by 3 bases, 7 bases remained unmatched. CDR3 coding DNA: TGCGCCAGCAGCTTGGGAAGGCTAGCGGGAGTTACAGATACGCAGTATTTT. It is translated as CASSLGRLAGVTDTQYF. Variable domain in full (rest from reference TRBV5-1 and TRBJ2-3): KAGVTQTPRYLIKTRGQQVTLSCSPISGHRSVSWYQQTPGQGLQFLFEYFSETQRNKGNFPGRFSGRQFSNSRSEMNVSTLELGDSALYLCASSLGRLAGVTDTQYFGPGTRLTVL.

This clone was seen once. The J gene is TRBJ1-3, the V gene TRBV7-2; the D gene is possibly TRBD1 (6 bases). CDR1 is SGHTA and CDR2 is FQGNSA in the germline V gene. CDR3 length: 15 residues. V was cut by 1 base and J by 1 base, with 8 bases left in between. The CDR3 sequence is CASSLDRVSGNTIYF. The CDR3 nucleotides read TGTGCCAGCAGCTTAGACAGGGTTTCTGGAAACACCATATATTTT.

The V gene is TRBV5-4, the J gene TRBJ2-7; 11 nucleotides agree with TRBD2. V shed 0 bases and J 4 bases; nucleotides not matched to a gene: 3. Germline CDR1 reads SGHNT; CDR2 reads YYREEE (reference sequence). There are 15 residues in the CDR3. As DNA, the CDR3 is TGTGCCAGCAGCTTGGGTAGCGGGGGGGCTTACGAGCAGTACTTC. It specifies CASSLGSGGAYEQYF.